A selection of T cell receptor beta chains follows, all from one sample in a study of post-analysis software for immune sequencing data. TCRdb used MiXCR to reprocess the PCR reads, holding one entry per CDR3 protein. Of about 800,000 distinct CDR3 sequences detected, around 27% appear once; the ten largest clones hold around 0.56%. The sample taken for sequencing was blood. The receptors shown here come from a girl aged 10 to 17 with multiple sclerosis. The CDR3 runs from the conserved cysteine through the conserved F or W. A D gene is named only where the DNA matches it firmly. Where a row states a size, it is once, few, many or the class of an expanded clone; other rows omit it.

clone size: -
V gene: TRBV4-3
J gene: TRBJ2-5
D gene: -
CDR3 protein: CASSQGQDQEIQYF
CDR3 DNA: TGCGCCAGCAGCCAAGGGCAGGACCAAGAGATCCAGTACTTC

clone size: -
V gene: TRBV5-1
J gene: TRBJ1-1
D gene: -
CDR3 protein: CASSLSVSGWAFF
CDR3 DNA: TGCGCCAGCAGCTTATCGGTCTCCGGTTGGGCTTTCTTT

clone size: few
V gene: TRBV7-2
J gene: TRBJ1-2
D gene: -
CDR3 protein: CASSAPRGRGGYTF
CDR3 DNA: TGTGCCAGCAGCGCCCCTCGGGGGCGTGGGGGCTACACCTTC

clone size: -
V gene: TRBV12-5
J gene: TRBJ2-5
D gene: TRBD2
CDR3 protein: CASGLWAGTSGTGVKTQYF
CDR3 DNA: TGTGCTAGTGGTTTGTGGGCCGGGACTAGCGGGACGGGCGTGAAGACCCAGTACTTC

clone size: -
V gene: TRBV29-1
J gene: TRBJ1-3
D gene: -
CDR3 protein: CSVTDVPGNTIYF
CDR3 DNA: TGCAGCGTTACGGACGTGCCTGGAAACACCATATATTTT

clone size: few
V gene: TRBV4-3
J gene: TRBJ2-7
D gene: -
CDR3 protein: CASSQAVSVDFPYEQYF
CDR3 DNA: TGCGCCAGCAGCCAAGCGGTCTCAGTGGATTTCCCCTACGAGCAGTACTTC

clone size: -
V gene: TRBV20-1
J gene: TRBJ1-5
D gene: -
CDR3 protein: CSAAGSHSNQPQHF
CDR3 DNA: TGCAGTGCTGCGGGGAGTCATAGCAATCAGCCCCAGCATTTT

clone size: -
V gene: TRBV20-1
J gene: TRBJ1-1
D gene: TRBD1
CDR3 protein: CSARGDRGEAEAFF
CDR3 DNA: TGCAGTGCTAGAGGGGACAGGGGGGAGGCTGAAGCTTTCTTT

clone size: few
V gene: TRBV29-1
J gene: TRBJ2-7
D gene: -
CDR3 protein: CSVKGLSYEQYF
CDR3 DNA: TGCAGCGTGAAGGGACTCTCCTACGAGCAGTACTTC

clone size: -
V gene: TRBV12-3/TRBV12-4
J gene: TRBJ2-1
D gene: -
CDR3 protein: CANSRAGIEQFF
CDR3 DNA: TGTGCCAACAGCCGGGCAGGCATTGAGCAGTTCTTC

clone size: -
V gene: TRBV2
J gene: TRBJ2-5
D gene: TRBD2
CDR3 protein: CASSVFRLAGGEGETQYF
CDR3 DNA: TGTGCCAGCAGTGTGTTTCGGCTAGCGGGGGGTGAGGGGGAGACCCAGTACTTC

clone size: few
V gene: TRBV12-3/TRBV12-4
J gene: TRBJ2-3
D gene: -
CDR3 protein: CASGVSRGDTQYF
CDR3 DNA: TGTGCCAGCGGGGTATCACGGGGAGATACGCAGTATTTT

clone size: -
V gene: TRBV6-4
J gene: TRBJ1-1
D gene: -
CDR3 protein: CASPEGRPGEAFF
CDR3 DNA: TGTGCCAGCCCCGAGGGTAGGCCCGGTGAAGCTTTCTTT

clone size: few
V gene: TRBV5-1
J gene: TRBJ2-3
D gene: -
CDR3 protein: CASSLWSGVDTQYF
CDR3 DNA: TGCGCCAGCAGCTTGTGGTCAGGAGTCGATACGCAGTATTTT

clone size: -
V gene: TRBV20-1
J gene: TRBJ2-1
D gene: TRBD2
CDR3 protein: CSAPRTSGATNEQFF
CDR3 DNA: TGCAGTGCCCCCAGGACTAGCGGGGCGACCAATGAGCAGTTCTTC

clone size: -
V gene: TRBV4-3
J gene: TRBJ2-1
D gene: -
CDR3 protein: CASSQGGSYNERFF
CDR3 DNA: TGCGCCAGCAGCCAAGGAGGTTCCTACAATGAGCGGTTCTTC